This TCR beta chain came from a study of vaccination and CD4 T cells after COVID-19. Whole-study context: Median time from COVID diagnosis to post-COVID sampling was 101 days (35 to 161).

V dropped 3 bases and J dropped 6; count of bases not matched to a gene: 7. The CDR3 consists of 15 residues. Per germline, CDR1 LNHDA and CDR2 SQIVND (reference sequence). This clonotype has just one count. Its antigen remains unknown. Time point indicated: late sampling 161 to 241 days after vaccination in a few convalescent patients. The dates of positive PCR tests extended from March through December 2020 and came before the US Alpha, Beta and Delta variants. Using its own MiXCR run on the PCR reads, TCRdb lists one record per CDR3 protein. The table includes about 28,000 distinct CDR3 sequences, 51% detected once. Study conclusions and caveats: No early post-infection timepoints were studied, and convalescent patients studied were relatively few.

The chain links TRBV19 to TRBJ2-3; 9 positions match TRBD1. The material was CD4+ T cells from blood, obtained about 7 months after SARS-CoV-2 vaccination. The clonotype comes from a human donor who had recovered from COVID-19. This CDR3 is CASSIPGQGRDTQYF. CDR3 DNA: TGTGCCAGTAGTATTCCGGGACAGGGTCGGGATACGCAGTATTTT.